This TCR beta chain was sequenced for a study of identical twins. TCRdb fed the 5' RACE reads into MiXCR, producing one record per CDR3 protein. The table has some 730,000 distinct CDR3 sequences, 18% seen once. This clonotype has just a few counts. In germline, CDR1 is SGHRS, CDR2 YFSETQ. This CDR3 comprises 13 residues. With 2 bases removed from V and 7 bases from J, the gap between germline ends came to 7 bases. The sample was also linked to a second study, of T cells expressing NK-cell markers. Turning to that study: Dominant NKG2C+ clonotypes made up about 1.0-7.0% of CD8+ T cells in six donors. In several donors, dominant clonotypes made up about 28.3-65% of CD3+CD56-NKG2C+ cells.

The receptor was isolated from a woman younger than 35 in good health. The sample consisted of PBMCs. The chain combines TRBV5-1 with TRBJ1-6; D unresolved. In DNA, the CDR3 is TGCGCCAGCAGCTTTGCCGACAATTCACCCCTCCACTTT. Amino acid sequence: CASSFADNSPLHF.